This T cell receptor (beta chain) was documented in a study of blood T cell repertoires in COVID-19. Study at large: The United States, Italy and Spain supplied acute and convalescent COVID-19 samples. PBMCs, B-cell-depleted T cells, or T cells were the source of the cDNA or gDNA that made up the material.

In the study's own analysis: Cell counts per sample came from amplifying reference gene primers. Assay used: immunoSEQ multiplex PCR; TCRdb lists only in-frame clones, some missing. V, J and clone size reflect that table, while D and trimming were determined from the DNA. This table holds about 370,000 clones, roughly 90% found once. The CDR3 covers 15 residues. V lost 3 bases, J lost 5 bases, and 19 bases lay in between. The germline gives CDR1 SQVTM, CDR2 ANQGSEA. The rearrangement uses TRBV29-1 and TRBJ1-2, with a possible D match to TRBD1 (6 bases). The source is a woman in her 30s with COVID-19, enrolled during active disease. The sample was peripheral blood. CDR3 region: CSVDGGAGSPYGYTF. The CDR3 coding sequence is TGCAGCGTTGACGGGGGGGCAGGGAGCCCATATGGCTACACCTTC. Drawing the rest from reference TRBV29-1 and TRBJ1-2, the complete variable domain is SAVISQKPSRDICQRGTSLTIQCQVDSQVTMMFWYRQQPGQSLTLIATANQGSEATYESGFVIDKFPISRPNLTFSTLTVSNMSPEDSSIYLCSVDGGAGSPYGYTFGSGTRLTVV.